The 28 T cell receptor beta chains listed next were all sequenced from one sample in a study of beta chain features in type 1 diabetes. Overall study findings and caveats: Moderately but significantly shorter TCRB CDR3s were found in Type 1 diabetes patients in all four CD4+ subsets.

These TCRs are of unknown antigen specificity. Reverse transcription of all isolated RNA meant that expressed TCRB transcripts were sequenced. The data were produced by immunoSEQ multiplex PCR, yet TCRdb's version contains in-frame clones alone and is incomplete. The data show about 360,000 clones, around 12% seen once. Material: naive CD4+ T cells from blood. These receptor sequences come from a woman aged 18-29 years with type 1 diabetes.

The J gene is TRBJ1-1, the V gene TRBV27; tentatively, D is TRBD1 (6 bases). This CDR3 comprises 12 residues. The germline CDR1 and CDR2 sequences are MNHEY and SMNVEV (reference sequence). Trimming removed 2 bases at V and 10 bases at J, with 11 bases between. The CDR3 bases are TGTGCCAGCAGTTTACTACAGGGAATAGCTTTCTTT. It encodes CASSLLQGIAFF.

This chain uses TRBV10-3 with TRBJ1-1; D is perhaps TRBD1 (6 bases). Trimming took off 4 bases at V and 1 base at J, with 10 bases between the two ends. The germline gives CDR1 ENHRY, CDR2 SYGVKD. The CDR3 covers 14 residues. This CDR3 reads CAISVDRSNTEAFF. CDR3 DNA: TGTGCCATCAGTGTCGACAGGTCGAACACTGAAGCTTTCTTT.

V gene TRBV7-9 combines with J gene TRBJ2-7; weak D call: TRBD2 (5 bases). The CDR3 loop spans 13 amino acids. Germline V gives CDR1 SEHNR, CDR2 FQNEAQ (reference sequence). With 7 bases removed from V and 2 bases from J, the gap between germline ends came to 12 bases. The CDR3 loop reads CASTPDGTYEQYF. CDR3 nucleotide sequence: TGTGCCAGCACCCCGGACGGGACCTACGAGCAGTACTTC.

In this sample, this clone turned up a few times. V usage is TRBV28 and J usage is TRBJ2-1, with 7 positions matching TRBD2. V trimming: 10 bases; J trimming: 3 bases; junction bases outside the gene matches: 6. Germline V CDR1 and CDR2: MDHEN, SYDVKM. The CDR3 totals 13 residues. In DNA form, the CDR3 reads TGTGCCACCTCACTAGCGAACTACAATGAGCAGTTCTTC. It is translated as CATSLANYNEQFF.

DNA of the CDR3: TGTGCCAGCAGCTTAGACCCAGGGTTGAGCCACGAGCAGTACTTC. Translating it yields CASSLDPGLSHEQYF. The chain carries TRBV7-2 and TRBJ2-7; tentative D call: TRBD1 (5 bases). V was cut by 1 base and J by 5 bases, with 15 bases left in between. The CDR3 length is 15 residues. The germline V gene encodes CDR1 SGHTA and CDR2 FQGNSA.

The V call is TRBV9, the J call TRBJ1-2, with a weak D call TRBD1 (5 bases). Trimming stripped 4 bases from V and 6 bases from J, with 16 bases between. This CDR3 has 14 amino acids. Germline-derived CDR1 and CDR2 are SGDLS and YYNGEE. CDR3 sequence (DNA): TGTGCCAGCAGCCGGTCTCAGGGCGACGATGGCTACACCTTC. It translates to CASSRSQGDDGYTF.

The chain has TRBV28 and TRBJ2-7, with TRBD2 matching over 9 bases. The trim removed 5 bases at V and 2 bases at J, leaving 4 bases unmatched. In germline, CDR1 is MDHEN, CDR2 SYDVKM. The CDR3 contains 14 residues. CDR3 residues: CASSTSGLPYEQYF. CDR3 nucleotide sequence: TGTGCCAGCAGTACTAGCGGGTTGCCCTACGAGCAGTACTTC.

This chain uses TRBV10-3 with TRBJ1-5; no clear D. Trimming removed 0 bases at V and 6 bases at J, with 12 bases between. Germline V gene lookup returns CDR1 ENHRY and CDR2 SYGVKD. The CDR3 totals 15 residues. The CDR3 DNA reads TGTGCCATCAGTGAGTCGGGAATTCGGGGTCAGCCCCAGCATTTT. Translated, it gives CAISESGIRGQPQHF.

The rearrangement uses TRBV5-6 and TRBJ1-1; 8 bases match TRBD1. The CDR3 runs 14 residues. Germline values: CDR1 SGHDT, CDR2 YYEEEE. J gave up 5 bases and V 4 bases, and 7 bases lay outside the gene matches. CDR3 amino acids: CASSRDRRDTEAFF. In DNA, the CDR3 is TGTGCCAGCAGCCGGGACAGGAGGGATACTGAAGCTTTCTTT.

V is TRBV28 and J is TRBJ1-2, with 7 bases aligning to TRBD1. CDR1 and CDR2 from the germline V gene are MDHEN and SYDVKM. Trimming at V came to 7 bases and at J to 7 bases, leaving 9 bases not matched to a gene. The CDR3 sequence is 13 residues long. CDR3 sequence (DNA): TGTGCCAGCACGAATAACAGGGGTTTTGGCTACACCTTC. Protein sequence: CASTNNRGFGYTF.

This clone has only a few counts. The V call is TRBV15, the J call TRBJ2-6, with 11 bases identical to TRBD1. The CDR3 has 17 amino acids. Germline loops: CDR1 LNHNV, CDR2 YYDKDF (reference sequence). V dropped 5 bases and J dropped 0; count of bases not matched to a gene: 3. This chain's CDR3 is CATSAGTGGSGANVLTF. DNA of the CDR3: TGTGCCACCAGCGCTGGGACAGGGGGCTCTGGGGCCAACGTCCTGACTTTC. The full variable domain, in which reference TRBV15 and TRBJ2-6 provide the parts outside the CDR3, is DAMVIQNPRYQVTQFGKPVTLSCSQTLNHNVMYWYQQKSSQAPKLLFHYYDKDFNNEADTPDNFQSRRPNTSFCFLDIRSPGLGDTAMYLCATSAGTGGSGANVLTFGAGSRLTVL.

This clone was seen only a few times. CDR3 bases: TGCGCCAGCAGCCAAGGTGACTTCTCCTACAATGAGCAGTTCTTC. Translation: CASSQGDFSYNEQFF. V is TRBV4-3 and J is TRBJ2-1; D is undetermined. The CDR3 is 15 amino acids. Germline V gene data show CDR1 as LGHNA and CDR2 as YSLEER. V was shortened by 1 base and J by 0 bases, with 7 bases between the two germline ends.

Details on this clone: The junction departs from the called germline gene at one end, perhaps through a read error. The gene calls are TRBV7-3 and TRBJ2-7; the match to TRBD2 covers 8 bases. In germline, CDR1 is SGHTA, CDR2 FQGTGA. The CDR3 contains 15 residues. The DNA for the CDR3 is TGTGCCAGCAGCTTAATGGGACTAGGAGTGGCTGAATGGCACTTC. Its protein product is CASSLMGLGVAEWHF.

This clone has just a few counts. The rearrangement joins TRBV5-1 to TRBJ2-7; 7 nucleotides line up with TRBD2. Germline CDR1 reads SGHRS; CDR2 reads YFSETQ. V shed 4 bases, J shed 1 base, and the junction held 8 bases outside the gene matches. The CDR3 sequence is 15 residues long. CDR3 sequence: CASSLGGSASYEQYF. CDR3 nucleotides: TGCGCCAGCAGCCTTGGCGGGAGTGCATCCTACGAGCAGTACTTC.

The chain is built from TRBV9 and TRBJ2-3; 7 bases match TRBD2. After removal of 0 bases from V and 2 bases from J, the junction contained 6 bases not matched to a gene. This CDR3 spans 16 amino acids. Germline V gene lookup returns CDR1 SGDLS and CDR2 YYNGEE. CDR3 bases: TGTGCCAGCAGCGTAGATTACAGCGGGGCCACAGATACGCAGTATTTT. Translated, it gives CASSVDYSGATDTQYF.

The rearrangement uses TRBV6-1 and TRBJ2-3; a weak D match, TRBD2 (5 bases). Trimming shortened V by 6 bases and J by 5 bases, and 15 bases separated the two germline ends. Germline V gene data show CDR1 as MNHNS and CDR2 as SASEGT. This CDR3 region has 14 residues. The chain's CDR3 is CASRSDRGLDTQYF. CDR3 nucleotide sequence: TGTGCCAGCAGGAGTGATCGGGGATTAGATACGCAGTATTTT.

In its sample, this clone was seen a few times. The V call is TRBV10-2, the J call TRBJ1-2; D remains ambiguous. This CDR3 is built from 12 residues. V was pared by 6 bases and J by 4 bases, with 9 bases between. Germline CDR1 is WSHSY and CDR2 is SAAADI. The CDR3: CASRKERYGYTF. DNA of the CDR3: TGCGCCAGCAGGAAGGAGCGCTATGGCTACACCTTC.

The chain links TRBV11-2 to TRBJ2-2, with TRBD1 matching 7 bases. Unmatched junction bases numbered 15, after V lost 5 bases and J lost 6 bases. Per the germline V gene, CDR1 is SGHAT and CDR2 is FQNNGV. This CDR3 is built from 17 residues. The CDR3 is CASSLSGDRAVPGELFF. The CDR3, as DNA: TGTGCCAGCAGCCTTAGTGGGGACAGAGCGGTCCCCGGGGAGCTGTTTTTT.

This chain connects TRBV19 to TRBJ1-1, with TRBD1 matching 7 bases. The ends lost 4 bases at V and 8 bases at J; junction bases unmatched: 1. Germline V gene data show CDR1 as LNHDA and CDR2 as SQIVND (reference sequence). The CDR3 is 11 residues long. CDR3 amino acids: CASSKDREAFF. CDR3 nucleotide sequence: TGTGCCAGTAGTAAGGACAGGGAAGCTTTCTTT.

V usage is TRBV5-1 and J usage is TRBJ1-1; 8 nucleotides line up with TRBD1. Germline V gene sequence: CDR1 SGHRS, CDR2 YFSETQ. This CDR3 region has 12 residues. J gave up 10 bases and V 4 bases, and 6 bases lay outside the gene matches. The CDR3 DNA reads TGCGCCAGCAGCGGGCAGGGGGCTTCAGCTTTCTTT. As protein: CASSGQGASAFF.

The chain has TRBV4-3 and TRBJ2-6, with TRBD1 as a possible D gene (6 bases). Trimming shortened V by 3 bases and J by 2 bases, and 14 bases separated the two germline ends. The CDR3 covers 17 residues. Germline loops: CDR1 LGHNA, CDR2 YSLEER. CDR3 region: CASSQNRVSAGANVLTF. The CDR3 DNA reads as TGCGCCAGCAGCCAGAACAGGGTTTCTGCTGGGGCCAACGTCCTGACTTTC.

This rearrangement joins TRBV27 to TRBJ1-1, with D perhaps TRBD1 (6 bases). The V gene's germline CDR1 is MNHEY and CDR2 SMNVEV (reference sequence). The CDR3 has 14 amino acids. The V end was cut by 8 bases, the J end by 1 base, with 14 bases between. CDR3 nucleotides: TGTGCCAGCGGGCTACAGGGAAGGAACACTGAAGCTTTCTTT. As protein: CASGLQGRNTEAFF.

The chain employs TRBV7-2 and TRBJ1-3; D is unresolved. This CDR3 has 14 residues. V lost 3 bases and J lost 2, with 8 bases in between. Germline V CDR1 and CDR2: SGHTA, FQGNSA. CDR3 amino acids: CASSFLNTGNTIYF. In DNA form, the CDR3 reads TGTGCCAGCAGCTTTTTAAACACTGGAAACACCATATATTTT.

The CDR3 bases are TGTGCCAGCAGCACTGGACAGGCCGGGGCCAACGTCCTGACTTTC. It yields the protein CASSTGQAGANVLTF. The chain is built from TRBV11-1 and TRBJ2-6, with 7 bases fitting TRBD1. Germline CDR1 and CDR2: SGHAT and FQDESV (reference sequence). This CDR3 comprises 15 residues. Trimming cost V 5 bases and J 4 bases; bases outside gene matches: 5.

A few counts support this clone. This rearrangement joins TRBV18 to TRBJ1-2, with D uncertain. The CDR3 is 14 amino acids. Trimming shortened V by 2 bases and J by 4 bases, and 11 bases separated the two germline ends. The germline V gene has CDR1 KGHSH and CDR2 LQKENI. The CDR3: CASSPEGGGYGYTF. In nucleotides, the CDR3 is TGTGCCAGCTCACCAGAGGGAGGTGGCTATGGCTACACCTTC.

V is TRBV7-2 and J is TRBJ2-2; TRBD1 might be the D (6 bases). Trimming removed 3 bases at V and 5 bases at J, with 13 bases between. The CDR3 loop spans 15 amino acids. Germline V gene sequence: CDR1 SGHTA, CDR2 FQGNSA. In nucleotides, the CDR3 is TGTGCCAGCAGCTTCTTCGCCACAGGGACCGGGGAGCTGTTTTTT. It yields the protein CASSFFATGTGELFF.

Points on this clone: At one end the junction does not follow the germline gene, possibly because of a read error. V and J are TRBV4-3 and TRBJ2-7; D call uncertain. The CDR3 contains 13 residues. Germline CDR1 is LGHNA and CDR2 is YSLEER. CDR3 residues: CASSRDLGYKQYF. In nucleotides, the CDR3 is TGCGCCAGCAGCCGAGACCTAGGCTACAAGCAGTACTTC.

This clone turned up a few times. This chain links TRBV29-1 with TRBJ2-7; tentatively, D is TRBD1 (6 bases). Germline loops: CDR1 SQVTM, CDR2 ANQGSEA. The CDR3 covers 13 residues. Trimming pared 6 bases from V and 2 bases from J, leaving 14 bases between. The CDR3 region has the DNA TGCAGCGTGGTAGGTGGGACAACCTACGAGCAGTACTTC. Translation: CSVVGGTTYEQYF.